This T cell receptor beta chain was observed in a study of blood T cell repertoires in COVID-19. Produced via immunoSEQ multiplex PCR; TCRdb's table is partial and in-frame only. The table has more than 150,000 clones, 80% to 90% seen once. CDR3 length: 14 residues. Germline V CDR1 and CDR2: SGHAT, FQNNGV. V was clipped by 7 bases and J by 1 base, with 10 bases between them. J is TRBJ2-2 and V is TRBV11-2; D is possibly TRBD1 (5 bases). The sample comprised peripheral blood. The receptor was isolated from a woman in her thirties or forties with acute or convalescent COVID-19. The CDR3 DNA is TGTGCCAGCATTATTCAGGGGAACACCGGGGAGCTGTTTTTT. Protein sequence: CASIIQGNTGELFF.